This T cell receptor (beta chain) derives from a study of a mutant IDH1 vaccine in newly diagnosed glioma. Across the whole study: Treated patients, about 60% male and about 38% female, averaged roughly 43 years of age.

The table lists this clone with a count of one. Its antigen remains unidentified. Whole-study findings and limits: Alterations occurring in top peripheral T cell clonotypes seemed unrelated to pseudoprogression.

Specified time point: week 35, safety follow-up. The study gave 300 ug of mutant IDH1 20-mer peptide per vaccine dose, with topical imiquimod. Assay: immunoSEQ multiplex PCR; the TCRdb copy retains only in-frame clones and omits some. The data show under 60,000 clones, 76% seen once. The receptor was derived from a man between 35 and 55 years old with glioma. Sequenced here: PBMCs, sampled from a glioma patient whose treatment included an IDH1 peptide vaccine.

CDR3 bases: TGTGCCAGCAGTCTACAAAGAGGGGAGACCCAGTACTTC. Its protein is CASSLQRGETQYF. The V call is TRBV27, the J call TRBJ2-5, with D perhaps matching TRBD2 (5 bases). Trimming left V 5 bases short and J 5 bases short, with 12 bases between. Germline CDR1 is MNHEY and CDR2 is SMNVEV (reference sequence). The CDR3 is 13 amino acids.